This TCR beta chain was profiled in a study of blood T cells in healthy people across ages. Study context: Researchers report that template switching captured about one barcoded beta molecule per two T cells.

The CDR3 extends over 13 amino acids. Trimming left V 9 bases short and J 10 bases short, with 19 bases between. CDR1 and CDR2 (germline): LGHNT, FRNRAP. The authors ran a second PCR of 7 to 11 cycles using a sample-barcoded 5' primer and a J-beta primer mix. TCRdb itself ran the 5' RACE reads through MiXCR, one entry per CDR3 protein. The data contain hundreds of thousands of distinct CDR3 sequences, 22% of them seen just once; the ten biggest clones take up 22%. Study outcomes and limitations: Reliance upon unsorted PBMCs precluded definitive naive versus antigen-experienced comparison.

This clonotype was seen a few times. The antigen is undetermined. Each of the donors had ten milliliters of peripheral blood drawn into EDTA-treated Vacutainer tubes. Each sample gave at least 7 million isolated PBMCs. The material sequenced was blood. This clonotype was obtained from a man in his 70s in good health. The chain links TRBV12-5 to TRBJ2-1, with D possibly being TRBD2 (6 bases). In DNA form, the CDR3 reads TGTGCTAGCACGGGGATCGGGAGCACCGAGCAGTTCTTC. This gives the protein CASTGIGSTEQFF.